This T cell receptor beta chain was recovered during a study of OX40 agonist ivuxolimab in advanced cancers. Overall study context: Given to patients was ivuxolimab, an agonistic anti-OX40 (CD134) antibody. With a range of roughly 20 to 80, age averaged approximately 60 years, and around 80% were male. Study-wide findings and caveats: Certain nonresponders additionally had low normalized T-cell clonal expansion. CD4+ and CD8+ blood T cells expanded clonally by week 6 at 0.1 to 3.0 mg/kg.

This CDR3 spans 13 amino acids. Trimming left V 1 base short and J 4 bases short, with 6 bases between. Germline assignment: CDR1 MDHEN and CDR2 SYDVKM. Points on this clone: Its antigen is currently unknown.

TCRdb's table, derived via immunoSEQ multiplex PCR, lists solely in-frame clones and lacks some. This table holds over 70,000 clones, around 93% found once. The sample was CD4+ or CD8+ T cells sorted from blood, taken in a trial of the OX40 agonist ivuxolimab. The source of this sequence is an adult with an advanced solid tumor such as melanoma, head and neck, liver or kidney cancer. The chain is built from TRBV28 and TRBJ2-3; D might be TRBD1 (5 bases). The CDR3 bases are TGTGCCAGCAGTTTATCAGGGCCAGATACGCAGTATTTT. Translated, it gives CASSLSGPDTQYF.